What follows are 2 T cell receptor beta chains derived from one specimen sequenced in a study of identical twins. TCRdb analysed the 5' RACE reads with MiXCR anew, one entry per CDR3 protein. The table has roughly 200,000 distinct CDR3 sequences, about 15% seen once. This sample was shared with a second study, whose subject was T cells expressing NK-cell markers.

Sequencing was done on a sample of CD8+ T cells sorted from blood. The receptor source for this set is a woman aged 18-30 years in good health.

This clonotype appeared many times. The J gene is TRBJ1-1, the V gene TRBV12-3 or TRBV12-4; no clear D. This CDR3 is 13 amino acids long. The V end was cut by 9 bases, the J end by 0 bases, with 11 bases between. CDR3 protein: CASTTTMNTEAFF. The CDR3 nucleotides read TGTGCCAGTACGACAACCATGAACACTGAAGCTTTCTTT.

This clonotype was recorded once. V and J are TRBV19 and TRBJ2-1; D not certain. This CDR3 is built from 12 residues. Trimming shortened V by 6 bases and J by 10 bases, and 13 bases separated the two germline ends. The V gene's germline CDR1 is LNHDA and CDR2 SQIVND (reference sequence). CDR3 sequence reads: CASSTEGWEQFF. The DNA for the CDR3 is TGTGCCAGTAGCACAGAAGGGTGGGAGCAGTTCTTC.